This entry lists 14 T cell receptor beta chains sequenced from one sample in a study of blood T cells in healthy people across ages. Using a J-beta primer mix together with a sample-barcoded 5' primer, a second PCR was run for roughly 6 to 12 cycles. TCRdb called the 5' RACE reads again in MiXCR, with one record for every CDR3 protein. Of around 940,000 distinct CDR3 sequences listed, roughly 51% are singletons. Sequencing was carried out using blood. Source of these receptors: a woman aged 60-75 years in good health.

This clonotype appeared a few times. The CDR3 DNA is TGCAGCGCCAGAACGGTGGACAGGGGAACGATCGGGGAGCTGTTTTTT. Its translation: CSARTVDRGTIGELFF. The chain uses TRBV29-1 and TRBJ2-2; 9 bases align to TRBD1. CDR1 is SQVTM, CDR2 ANQGSEA, per germline. The CDR3 totals 16 residues. Trimming removed 7 bases from V and 7 bases from J; junction bases left unmatched: 16.

The rearrangement joins TRBV10-3 to TRBJ1-1; a possible D gene is TRBD1 (6 bases). Germline CDR1 and CDR2: ENHRY and SYGVKD. The V gene lost 10 bases and the J gene lost 8 bases, with 17 bases spanning the gap. The CDR3 consists of 12 residues. Here the CDR3 reads CATGTHGAEAFF. CDR3 DNA: TGTGCCACCGGGACACATGGAGCAGAAGCTTTCTTT.

This chain joins TRBV5-5 and TRBJ1-2; D remains unclear. Looked up from germline, CDR1 is SGHKS and CDR2 is YYEKEE (reference sequence). V lost 4 bases, J lost 4 bases, and 11 bases lay in between. The CDR3 spans 13 residues. CDR3 in amino acids: CASSVNHIYGYTF. CDR3 DNA sequence: TGTGCCAGCAGCGTGAACCACATCTATGGCTACACCTTC.

This clonotype was counted only a few times. The V gene is TRBV15, the J gene TRBJ2-5, with D possibly matching TRBD1 (5 bases). Looked up from germline, CDR1 is LNHNV and CDR2 is YYDKDF (reference sequence). CDR3 size: 13 residues. Trimming removed 5 bases from V and 1 base from J, with 8 bases in between. The CDR3 loop is CATSVRGQETQYF. The CDR3 DNA sequence: TGTGCCACCAGCGTTAGGGGCCAAGAGACCCAGTACTTC. Combining the CDR3 with reference TRBV15 and TRBJ2-5 gives the whole variable domain DAMVIQNPRYQVTQFGKPVTLSCSQTLNHNVMYWYQQKSSQAPKLLFHYYDKDFNNEADTPDNFQSRRPNTSFCFLDIRSPGLGDTAMYLCATSVRGQETQYFGPGTRLLVL.

The rearrangement joins TRBV9 to TRBJ2-5; D is unresolved. This CDR3 has 15 amino acids. V was clipped by 0 bases and J by 0 bases, with 9 bases between them. The germline V gene has CDR1 SGDLS and CDR2 YYNGEE. The CDR3 DNA sequence: TGTGCCAGCAGCGTAGGGGCCTCGTACCAAGAGACCCAGTACTTC. It yields the protein CASSVGASYQETQYF. The full variable domain, with the rest looked up from reference TRBV9 and TRBJ2-5, is DSGVTQTPKHLITATGQRVTLRCSPRSGDLSVYWYQQSLDQGLQFLIQYYNGEERAKGNILERFSAQQFPDLHSELNLSSLELGDSALYFCASSVGASYQETQYFGPGTRLLVL.

The V call is TRBV28, the J call TRBJ2-7, with 8 bases aligning to TRBD2. Germline lookup yields CDR1 MDHEN and CDR2 SYDVKM. The CDR3 length is 16 residues. Trimming removed 2 bases from V and 3 bases from J; junction bases left unmatched: 9. The chain's CDR3 is CASSLSRGLGNYEQYF. CDR3 in DNA: TGTGCCAGCAGTTTAAGCAGGGGACTAGGAAACTACGAGCAGTACTTC.

Regarding this clonotype: A read error may account for a junction end that differs from germline. This rearrangement joins TRBV7-7 to TRBJ2-1, with D possibly TRBD2 on 5 matching bases. The CDR3 has 12 amino acids. Germline CDR1 is SSHAT and CDR2 is FNYEAQ (reference sequence). CDR3 nucleotides: TGTGCTAGCAGCAAGGACCGGGGTGAGCAGTTCTTC. It specifies CASSKDRGEQFF.

This sequence joins TRBV5-1 and TRBJ2-7; D is perhaps TRBD1 or TRBD2 (7 bases each). This CDR3 has 15 amino acids. Between the trimmed V and J ends, which lost 0 bases and 5 bases, there was a span of 15 bases. Looked up from germline, CDR1 is SGHRS and CDR2 is YFSETQ. The CDR3 loop reads CASSLAGRGQDEQYF. The CDR3 coding sequence is TGCGCCAGCAGCTTGGCGGGGAGGGGGCAAGACGAGCAGTACTTC.

This chain links TRBV6-6 with TRBJ2-7; the match to TRBD1 covers 9 bases. Germline V lookup: CDR1 MNHNY, CDR2 SVGAGI (reference sequence). J lost 4 bases, V lost 6 bases, and 10 bases had no gene match. The CDR3 has 15 amino acids. CDR3 sequence reads: CASSNLGTGFYEQYF. CDR3 bases: TGTGCCAGCAGCAATTTAGGGACAGGGTTTTACGAGCAGTACTTC.

This clonotype has a handful of counts. The chain uses TRBV19 and TRBJ2-2; D gene uncertain. Trimming shortened V by 6 bases and J by 11 bases, and 22 bases separated the two germline ends. CDR1 and CDR2 (germline): LNHDA, SQIVND (reference sequence). This CDR3 has 15 amino acids. The CDR3 coding sequence is TGTGCCAGTAGGACCCGATCTAGTACCGTTAGTGAGCTGTTTTTT. This encodes CASRTRSSTVSELFF.

This rearrangement joins TRBV7-9 to TRBJ1-4, with D possibly TRBD1 on 5 matching bases. The CDR3 spans 16 residues. Germline CDR1 reads SEHNR; CDR2 reads FQNEAQ (reference sequence). V was clipped by 3 bases and J by 4 bases, with 15 bases between them. The CDR3 protein is CASSFFSGPNNEKLFF. The CDR3, as DNA: TGTGCCAGCAGCTTTTTCTCGGGACCAAATAATGAAAAACTGTTTTTT.

The chain combines TRBV6-6 with TRBJ2-2, with D unclear. Per the germline V gene, CDR1 is MNHNY and CDR2 is SVGAGI (reference sequence). Between the trimmed V and J ends, which lost 5 bases and 1 base, there was a span of 8 bases. This CDR3 contains 14 residues. Written as DNA, the CDR3 is TGTGCCAGCAGTATACACAAGAACACCGGGGAGCTGTTTTTT. Residues: CASSIHKNTGELFF.

At least ten counts were recorded for this clonotype. CDR3 in DNA: TGTGCCAGCAGCTCACAGGGCGGAGTGATCTACGAGCAGTACTTC. This codes for CASSSQGGVIYEQYF. This chain connects TRBV7-2 to TRBJ2-7, with D possibly matching TRBD1 (6 bases). The V gene lost 4 bases and the J gene lost 3 bases, with 16 bases spanning the gap. Germline V lookup: CDR1 SGHTA, CDR2 FQGNSA. The CDR3 has 15 amino acids.

Only a few counts were recorded for this clonotype. The chain carries TRBV20-1 and TRBJ2-1, with unresolved D. The CDR3 runs 14 residues. V lost 0 bases and J lost 7, with 13 bases in between. In germline, CDR1 is DFQATT, CDR2 SNEGSKA (reference sequence). CDR3 bases: TGCAGTGCTAGAGACCCAGGCAAGCCAAATGAGCAGTTCTTC. Residues: CSARDPGKPNEQFF.